This TCR beta chain is drawn from a study of post-analysis software for immune sequencing data. This clonotype was found many times. Deletions cut 4 bases from V and 10 bases from J, with 8 bases between. CDR3 length equals 12 residues. Researchers reported that TCR beta cDNA libraries carried unique molecular identifiers. TCRdb fed the PCR reads into MiXCR, producing one record per CDR3 protein. The table has under 200,000 distinct CDR3 sequences, 35% to 40% seen once. This clonotype was obtained from a girl under 18 with multiple sclerosis. The starting material was blood, obtained after autologous hematopoietic stem cell transplantation. This rearrangement joins TRBV12-3 or TRBV12-4 to TRBJ1-6; D remains unclear. The DNA for the CDR3 is TGTGCCAGCAGTTATGGAGGCTCACCCCTCCACTTT. Translated: CASSYGGSPLHF.